These 14 T cell receptor beta chains came from one sample sequenced in a study of cytomegalovirus exposure and HLA in healthy donors. Primers for the PCR totalled 60 Vbeta and 13 Jbeta. The method was immunoSEQ multiplex PCR; TCRdb's version includes in-frame clones alone and lacks a portion of them. Among tens of thousands of clones, 55% to 70% were seen once, and the ten largest hold about 5.4%. The specimen was PBMCs. These receptors all stem from a boy younger than 18 in good health and CMV-seropositive.

The gene calls are TRBV27 and TRBJ1-2; TRBD1 is a possible D gene (5 bases). Germline lookup yields CDR1 MNHEY and CDR2 SMNVEV (reference sequence). With 5 bases removed from V and 3 bases from J, the gap between germline ends came to 19 bases. CDR3 size: 16 residues. The CDR3 protein is CASSPTPGPYYYGYTF. The DNA of the CDR3 is TGTGCCAGCAGTCCCACTCCAGGGCCCTACTACTATGGCTACACCTTC.

This clone has just one count. Mismatch with germline at one junction end may stem from a read error. The rearrangement joins TRBV7-2 to TRBJ2-5; TRBD2 agrees at 14 bases. Per the germline V gene, CDR1 is SGHTA and CDR2 is FQGNSA. This CDR3 region has 16 residues. CDR3 protein: CASSNPGLAGEETRYF. The CDR3 DNA sequence: TGTGCCAGCAGCAACCCGGGACTAGCGGGAGAAGAGACCCGGTACTTC.

This clone was observed a single time. The chain couples TRBV5-1 to TRBJ2-1; 13 nucleotides line up with TRBD2. V trimming: 3 bases; J trimming: 5 bases; junction bases outside the gene matches: 5. CDR1 is SGHRS, CDR2 YFSETQ, per germline. The length of the CDR3 is 16 residues. The CDR3 protein is CASSSTSGGEDNEQFF. The CDR3 DNA reads TGCGCCAGCAGCTCTACTAGCGGGGGGGAGGACAATGAGCAGTTCTTC.

There are a few counts of this clone. Germline is not matched at one junction end, which may reflect a read error. This rearrangement joins TRBV5-4 to TRBJ1-1; TRBD1 aligns across 8 bases. CDR1 and CDR2 from the germline V gene are SGHNT and YYREEE (reference sequence). The length of the CDR3 is 16 residues. In nucleotides, the CDR3 is TGTGCCAGCAGCTCACCCTCTCAGGGGGCGAACCCTGAAGCTTTCTTT. This gives the protein CASSSPSQGANPEAFF. The variable domain in full, with the rest retrieved from reference TRBV5-4 and TRBJ1-1, is ETGVTQSPTHLIKTRGQQVTLRCSSQSGHNTVSWYQQALGQGPQFIFQYYREEENGRGNFPPRFSGLQFPNYSSELNVNALELDDSALYLCASSSPSQGANPEAFFGQGTRLTVV.

The gene calls are TRBV5-1 and TRBJ2-1; possibly TRBD2 for D (6 bases). Trimming removed 7 bases from V and 4 bases from J, with 18 bases in between. Germline V CDR1 and CDR2: SGHRS, YFSETQ. The CDR3 runs 15 residues. CDR3 protein: CASWLSSGAYNEQFF. CDR3 bases: TGCGCCAGCTGGCTTAGTAGCGGAGCTTACAATGAGCAGTTCTTC. Together with reference TRBV5-1 and TRBJ2-1, the CDR3 gives the full variable domain: KAGVTQTPRYLIKTRGQQVTLSCSPISGHRSVSWYQQTPGQGLQFLFEYFSETQRNKGNFPGRFSGRQFSNSRSEMNVSTLELGDSALYLCASWLSSGAYNEQFFGPGTRLTVL.

V gene TRBV7-2 combines with J gene TRBJ2-5; the match to TRBD2 covers 13 bases. With the DNA end fitting TRBJ2-7 better, the J assignment may be wrong. The CDR3 runs to 13 residues. Germline values: CDR1 SGHTA, CDR2 FQGNSA. The CDR3 is CASRLAGGNEQYF. Written as DNA, the CDR3 is TGTGCCAGCCGACTAGCGGGAGGTAACGAGCAGTACTTC.

A note on this clone: The junction and the germline gene differ at one end; a read error may be behind it. V gene TRBV30 combines with J gene TRBJ1-2; 10 bases match TRBD1. This CDR3 region has 12 residues. CDR1 and CDR2 from the germline V gene are GTSNPN and SVGIG (reference sequence). This CDR3 is CAFDRGLYGYPF. In nucleotides, the CDR3 is TGTGCCTTTGACAGGGGGCTCTATGGCTACCCCTTC.

The V gene is TRBV6-1, the J gene TRBJ2-3, with a weak D call TRBD1 (6 bases). The ends were cut back, 1 base at V and 6 bases at J, with 14 bases in the middle. CDR1 MNHNS and CDR2 SASEGT come from the germline V gene. CDR3 size: 15 residues. As DNA, the CDR3 is TGTGCCAGCAGTGAAGATAGGACAGCCTGGGATACGCAGTATTTT. It codes for CASSEDRTAWDTQYF.

This clone has only a few counts. The chain joins TRBV7-4 to TRBJ1-4, with D possibly being TRBD1 (6 bases). This CDR3 contains 14 residues. V shed 2 bases and J shed 8 bases, with 12 bases lying between them. Per germline, CDR1 SGHVT and CDR2 SQSDAQ. This CDR3 is CASSLRGHREKLFF. CDR3 coding DNA: TGTGCCAGCAGCTTAAGGGGACATAGGGAAAAACTGTTTTTT.

The chain carries TRBV5-6 and TRBJ2-3; 7 bases fit TRBD1. CDR1 is SGHDT and CDR2 is YYEEEE in the germline V gene. J was trimmed by 4 bases and V by 2 bases; bases with no gene match: 1. The CDR3 is made up of 13 amino acids. Written as DNA, the CDR3 is TGTGCCAGCAGCTTCCAGGGGGCAGATACGCAGTATTTT. It codes for CASSFQGADTQYF.

V usage is TRBV10-2 and J usage is TRBJ2-1; TRBD2 agrees at 11 bases. The length of the CDR3 is 15 residues. J gave up 8 bases and V 4 bases, and 7 bases lay outside the gene matches. The germline CDR1 and CDR2 sequences are WSHSY and SAAADI. The CDR3 protein is CASSGGSGRADEQFF. CDR3 coding DNA: TGCGCCAGCAGTGGGGGTAGCGGGAGGGCCGATGAGCAGTTCTTC.

The chain joins TRBV27 to TRBJ1-4, with D possibly matching TRBD1 (6 bases). V gave up 3 bases and J gave up 3 bases, with 17 bases separating them. This CDR3 is 17 amino acids long. Germline V gene lookup returns CDR1 MNHEY and CDR2 SMNVEV (reference sequence). CDR3 loop: CASSLITPDSSNEKLFF. The DNA of the CDR3 is TGTGCCAGCAGTTTGATCACCCCGGACAGCTCTAATGAAAAACTGTTTTTT.

The chain has TRBV5-1 and TRBJ1-1; 10 nucleotides line up with TRBD1. With V trimmed by 4 bases and J by 5 bases, 8 bases remained unmatched. Germline loops: CDR1 SGHRS, CDR2 YFSETQ. This CDR3 contains 15 residues. In DNA form, the CDR3 reads TGCGCCAGCAGCCGGAGACAGGGGGCTGGGACTGAAGCTTTCTTT. The encoded protein is CASSRRQGAGTEAFF.

The chain links TRBV30 to TRBJ1-1; 9 nucleotides agree with TRBD1. The CDR3 is made up of 16 amino acids. Germline V gives CDR1 GTSNPN, CDR2 SVGIG (reference sequence). V lost 2 bases and J lost 4; bases outside the gene matches: 11. This CDR3 is CAWSFHTGGHGTEAFF. For the CDR3, the DNA is TGTGCCTGGAGTTTCCACACAGGGGGCCACGGCACTGAAGCTTTCTTT.